Here is one T cell receptor beta chain with its context. The specificity of this receptor is unknown. No base qualities exist here, and no much larger clone lies one base off it. These data originate in a study of T cell changes during pregnancy in multiple sclerosis (dated by TCRdb to between 2019 and 2020). Study-level background: The study looked at changes in the T cell repertoire across pregnancy in women with multiple sclerosis.

CDR1 and CDR2 (PRHDT, FYEKMQ) derive from the germline V gene (reference sequence). The CDR3 spans 15 residues, from the cysteine through the phenylalanine. Here the CDR3 DNA is all that survives: 45 bases in frame from base 1. From V the trimming removes 7 bases and from J it removes 3 bases, while the gene matches leave 11 bases of the junction unaccounted for. The library was prepared using the immunoSEQ multiplex PCR assay. Held by TCRdb, this immuneACCESS table contains in-frame sequences only and omits some clones. Under half of the omission traces to an unresolved V gene where checked; the cause of the rest is unknown. In this sample the table shows fewer than 12,000 clones, about 89% of which occur a single time. Of the sample, roughly 4.6% falls within the top ten clones.

This TCR was sampled from a female donor in good health, enrolled as a control in a pregnancy study. The chain couples TRBV13 to TRBJ2-5, and TRBD1 aligns with 7 junction nucleotides. Here the sequenced sample was CD8+ T cells from peripheral blood mononuclear cells, taken in the first trimester of pregnancy. The DNA is TGTGCCAGCACCAATATTACAGGGGCAGAAGAGACCCAGTACTTC. The translation is CASTNITGAEETQYF.